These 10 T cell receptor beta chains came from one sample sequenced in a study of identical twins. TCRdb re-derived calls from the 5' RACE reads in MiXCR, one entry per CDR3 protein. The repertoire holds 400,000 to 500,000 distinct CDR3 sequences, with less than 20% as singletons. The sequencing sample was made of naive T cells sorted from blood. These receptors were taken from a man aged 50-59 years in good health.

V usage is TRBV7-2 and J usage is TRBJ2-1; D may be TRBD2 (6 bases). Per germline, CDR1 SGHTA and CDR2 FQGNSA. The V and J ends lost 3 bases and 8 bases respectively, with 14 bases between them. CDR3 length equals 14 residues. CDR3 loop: CASSLTRGRDEQFF. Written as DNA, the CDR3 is TGTGCCAGCAGCTTGACTAGAGGACGCGATGAGCAGTTCTTC.

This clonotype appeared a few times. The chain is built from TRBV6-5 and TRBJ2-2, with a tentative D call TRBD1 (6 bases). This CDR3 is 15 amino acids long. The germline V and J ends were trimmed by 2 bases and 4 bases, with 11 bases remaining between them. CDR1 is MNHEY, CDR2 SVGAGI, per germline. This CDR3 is CASSYLGAPTGELFF. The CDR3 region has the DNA TGTGCCAGCAGTTACCTGGGGGCGCCCACCGGGGAGCTGTTTTTT.

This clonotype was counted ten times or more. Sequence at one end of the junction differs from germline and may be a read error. DNA for the CDR3: TGTGCCAGCAGTTTAGGACAGGTTAACAATCAGCCCCAGCATTTT. Protein product: CASSLGQVNNQPQHF. The J gene is TRBJ1-5, the V gene TRBV11-2; 7 bases fit TRBD1. This CDR3 has 15 amino acids. Looked up from germline, CDR1 is SGHAT and CDR2 is FQNNGV.

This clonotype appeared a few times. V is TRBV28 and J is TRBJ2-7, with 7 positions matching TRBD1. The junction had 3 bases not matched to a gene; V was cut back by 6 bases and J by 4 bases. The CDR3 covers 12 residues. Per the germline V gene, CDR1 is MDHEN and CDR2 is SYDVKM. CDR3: CASSMTGYEQYF. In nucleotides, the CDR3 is TGTGCCAGCAGCATGACAGGGTACGAGCAGTACTTC.

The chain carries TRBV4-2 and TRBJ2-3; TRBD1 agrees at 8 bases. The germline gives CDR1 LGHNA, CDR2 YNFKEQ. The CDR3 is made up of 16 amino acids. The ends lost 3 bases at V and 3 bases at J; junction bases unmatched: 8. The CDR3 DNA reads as TGTGCCAGCAGCCATCTACAGGGGGAGTATACAGATACGCAGTATTTT. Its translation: CASSHLQGEYTDTQYF.

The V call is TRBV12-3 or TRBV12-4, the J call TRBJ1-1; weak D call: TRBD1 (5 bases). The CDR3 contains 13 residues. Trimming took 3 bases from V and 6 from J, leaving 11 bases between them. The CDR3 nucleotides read TGTGCCAGCAGTTTCGGGGGAGGCGCTGAAGCTTTCTTT. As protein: CASSFGGGAEAFF.

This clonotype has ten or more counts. The CDR3 DNA sequence: TGCGCCAGCAGCCAAGGGGGGGGAGCCGGGGAGCTGTTTTTT. Translated: CASSQGGGAGELFF. The chain is built from TRBV4-1 and TRBJ2-2, with 7 bases fitting TRBD2. J gave up 6 bases and V 1 base, and 2 bases lay outside the gene matches. This CDR3 has 14 residues. Germline V gene sequence: CDR1 MGHRA, CDR2 YSYEKL.

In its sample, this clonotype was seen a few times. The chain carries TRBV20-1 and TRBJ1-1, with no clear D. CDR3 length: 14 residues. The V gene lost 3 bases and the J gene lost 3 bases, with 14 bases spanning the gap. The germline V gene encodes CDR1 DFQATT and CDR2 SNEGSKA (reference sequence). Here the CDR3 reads CSASETLSDTEAFF. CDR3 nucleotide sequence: TGCAGTGCTAGCGAGACGCTTTCAGACACTGAAGCTTTCTTT.

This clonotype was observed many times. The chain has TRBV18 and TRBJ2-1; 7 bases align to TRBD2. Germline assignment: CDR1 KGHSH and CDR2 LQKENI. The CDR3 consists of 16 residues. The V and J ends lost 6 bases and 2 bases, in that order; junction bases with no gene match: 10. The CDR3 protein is CASSQKGGAPYNEQFF. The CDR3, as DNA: TGTGCCAGCTCCCAAAAGGGAGGGGCCCCCTACAATGAGCAGTTCTTC. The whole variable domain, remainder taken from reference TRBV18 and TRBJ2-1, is NAGVMQNPRHLVRRRGQEARLRCSPMKGHSHVYWYRQLPEEGLKFMVYLQKENIIDESGMPKERFSAEFPKEGPSILRIQQVVRGDSAAYFCASSQKGGAPYNEQFFGPGTRLTVL.

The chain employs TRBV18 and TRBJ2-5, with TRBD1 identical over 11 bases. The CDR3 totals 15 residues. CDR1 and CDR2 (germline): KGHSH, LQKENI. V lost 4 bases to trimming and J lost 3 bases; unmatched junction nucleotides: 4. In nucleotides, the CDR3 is TGTGCCAGCTCACTCGGGACAGGGGGTGAAGAGACCCAGTACTTC. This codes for CASSLGTGGEETQYF.